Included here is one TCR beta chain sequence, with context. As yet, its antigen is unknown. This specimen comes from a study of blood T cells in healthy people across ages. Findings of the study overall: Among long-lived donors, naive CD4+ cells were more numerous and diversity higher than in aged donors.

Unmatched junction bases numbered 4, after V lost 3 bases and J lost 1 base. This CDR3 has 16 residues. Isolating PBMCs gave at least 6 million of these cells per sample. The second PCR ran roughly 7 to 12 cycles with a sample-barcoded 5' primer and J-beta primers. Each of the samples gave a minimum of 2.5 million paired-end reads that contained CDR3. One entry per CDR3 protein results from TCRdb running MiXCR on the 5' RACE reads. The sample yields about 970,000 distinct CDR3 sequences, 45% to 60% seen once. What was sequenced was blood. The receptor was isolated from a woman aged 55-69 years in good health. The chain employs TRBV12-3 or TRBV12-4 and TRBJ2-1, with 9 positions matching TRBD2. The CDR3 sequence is CASSFLAGRSYNEQFF. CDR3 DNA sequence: TGTGCCAGCAGTTTCCTAGCGGGAAGGTCCTACAATGAGCAGTTCTTC.